These 14 T cell receptor beta chains came from one sample sequenced in a study of a mutant IDH1 vaccine in newly diagnosed glioma (dated by TCRdb to the early 2020s). The time point label, as the study defines it: week 47, end of study. Each vaccine dose was 300 ug of a 20-mer mutant IDH1 peptide in Montanide, given subcutaneously with topical imiquimod. These receptors' antigens are unknown. Library method: the immunoSEQ multiplex PCR assay. TCRdb took this table from immuneACCESS and kept in-frame rearrangements with V and J called. Such tables lack part of the clones; where checked against another copy, unresolved V genes explain under half of the gap, and the rest is unexplained. The sample table holds tens of thousands of clones, of which roughly four fifths were seen once. The ten most abundant clones make up 3.8% of the sample. This specimen was PBMCs, taken from a glioma patient whose treatment included an IDH1 peptide vaccine. The source of these receptors is a man aged 25-45 years with glioma.

The rearrangement links TRBV12-5 to TRBJ1-1; D gene unclear. The germline V and J ends were trimmed by 1 base and 0 bases, with 15 bases remaining between them. The germline V gene has CDR1 LGHNT and CDR2 FRNRAP. This CDR3 has 17 amino acids. For the CDR3, the DNA is TGTGCTAGTGGTTTGGGTCCTCCATCGCGGATGAACACTGAAGCTTTCTTT. This translates into CASGLGPPSRMNTEAFF.

This chain connects TRBV2 to TRBJ2-1, with D maybe TRBD2 (5 bases). Germline values: CDR1 SNHLY, CDR2 FYNNEI. CDR3 size: 12 residues. Deletions cut 9 bases from V and 8 bases from J, with 14 bases between. CDR3 residues: CASTGGRHEQFF. In DNA form, the CDR3 reads TGTGCCAGTACCGGAGGTCGCCATGAGCAGTTCTTC.

V gene TRBV15 combines with J gene TRBJ1-2; D is possibly TRBD1 (5 bases). The length of the CDR3 is 16 residues. Per germline, CDR1 LNHNV and CDR2 YYDKDF (reference sequence). With 6 bases removed from V and 4 bases from J, the gap between germline ends came to 21 bases. CDR3 nucleotides: TGTGCCACCAGGCTAAATCGGGACTCTTTATCCTATGGCTACACCTTC. Residues: CATRLNRDSLSYGYTF.

This chain links TRBV14 with TRBJ2-7; tentatively, D is TRBD2 (6 bases). Germline V gene sequence: CDR1 SGHDN, CDR2 FVKESK. The CDR3 has 16 amino acids. V lost 0 bases and J 4 bases, leaving 16 bases between the germline ends. CDR3 loop: CASSQDILSGTYEQYF. The DNA of the CDR3 is TGTGCCAGCAGCCAAGATATCCTTAGCGGCACATACGAGCAGTACTTC.

The rearrangement links TRBV4-2 to TRBJ1-1; D is unclear. V was shortened by 4 bases and J by 1 base, with 10 bases between the two germline ends. This CDR3 has 14 amino acids. The germline CDR1 and CDR2 sequences are LGHNA and YNFKEQ. The chain's CDR3 is CASSPQIGNTEAFF. DNA of the CDR3: TGTGCCAGCAGCCCTCAGATTGGGAACACTGAAGCTTTCTTT.

This clone was seen more than once but under ten times. This chain uses TRBV27 with TRBJ1-1, with 12 bases lining up with TRBD1. The V gene's germline CDR1 is MNHEY and CDR2 SMNVEV (reference sequence). The CDR3 totals 15 residues. The J segment lost 4 bases and the V segment lost 4 bases, leaving 4 bases of the junction unmatched. Written as DNA, the CDR3 is TGTGCCAGCAGTTCGGGACAGGGGGCTTTCACTGAAGCTTTCTTT. Translated, it gives CASSSGQGAFTEAFF.

The V gene is TRBV9, the J gene TRBJ2-1, with D unclear. Between the trimmed V and J ends, which lost 4 bases and 0 bases, there was a span of 20 bases. The CDR3 contains 18 residues. The germline V gene encodes CDR1 SGDLS and CDR2 YYNGEE. The CDR3 DNA reads TGTGCCAGCAGCTTGCGGTACTCCCGGGCAGGCTCCTACAATGAGCAGTTCTTC. It codes for CASSLRYSRAGSYNEQFF.

The chain employs TRBV15 and TRBJ2-1, with TRBD1 identical over 7 bases. Germline V gives CDR1 LNHNV, CDR2 YYDKDF (reference sequence). This CDR3 spans 14 amino acids. The V and J ends lost 3 bases and 6 bases, in that order; junction bases with no gene match: 5. CDR3 coding DNA: TGTGCCACCAGCAGCGAATGGACAGGCAATGAGCAGTTCTTC. Protein product: CATSSEWTGNEQFF.

The chain couples TRBV4-1 to TRBJ2-1, with TRBD1 identical over 8 bases. The CDR3 contains 16 residues. The ends lost 3 bases at V and 15 bases at J; junction bases unmatched: 19. The germline CDR1 and CDR2 sequences are MGHRA and YSYEKL. CDR3 loop: CASSHFGQGRGAIRFF. CDR3 bases: TGCGCCAGCAGCCATTTCGGACAGGGCCGGGGAGCCATTAGGTTCTTC.

The chain uses TRBV10-3 and TRBJ2-1; 8 bases align to TRBD2. The CDR3 covers 15 residues. J was trimmed by 5 bases and V by 4 bases; bases with no gene match: 7. The V gene's germline CDR1 is ENHRY and CDR2 SYGVKD. Here the CDR3 DNA reads TGTGCCATCAGTGGAAGCGGGGGCCGCGACAATGAGCAGTTCTTC. It translates to CAISGSGGRDNEQFF.

The chain has TRBV29-1 and TRBJ2-2; 8 bases map to TRBD1. The CDR3 totals 13 residues. Germline CDR1 reads SQVTM; CDR2 reads ANQGSEA. The trim removed 7 bases at V and 6 bases at J, leaving 7 bases unmatched. The CDR3 DNA reads as TGCAGCGGGACAGGGTTTGAGGCCGGGGAGCTGTTTTTT. It codes for CSGTGFEAGELFF.

The chain is built from TRBV2 and TRBJ1-2; 7 bases align to TRBD1. V was pared by 1 base and J by 6 bases, with 8 bases of the junction left unmatched. CDR3 size: 15 residues. CDR1 is SNHLY and CDR2 is FYNNEI in the germline V gene. CDR3 sequence reads: CASSEGLGQHHGYTF. The DNA for the CDR3 is TGTGCCAGCAGTGAAGGGCTGGGACAGCACCATGGCTACACCTTC. The variable domain in full, completed from reference TRBV2 and TRBJ1-2, reads EPEVTQTPSHQVTQMGQEVILRCVPISNHLYFYWYRQILGQKVEFLVSFYNNEISEKSEIFDDQFSVERPDGSNFTLKIRSTKLEDSAMYFCASSEGLGQHHGYTFGSGTRLTVV.

The gene calls are TRBV28 and TRBJ1-5, with D uncertain. CDR3 length: 10 residues. Germline V gives CDR1 MDHEN, CDR2 SYDVKM. V lost 10 bases and J lost 6, with 7 bases in between. CDR3: CAIDGQPQHF. The CDR3 DNA follows: TGTGCCATTGACGGTCAGCCCCAGCATTTT.

The chain has TRBV6-5 and TRBJ2-7, with 11 bases lining up with TRBD2. The CDR3 is 15 amino acids. The germline V gene encodes CDR1 MNHEY and CDR2 SVGAGI. V shed 6 bases and J 2 bases; nucleotides not matched to a gene: 6. Written as DNA, the CDR3 is TGTGCCAGCAGCCCCCTAGCGGGGGGAGCCTACGAGCAGTACTTC. It encodes CASSPLAGGAYEQYF.